This record concerns one T cell receptor beta chain sequence. Antigen specificity is unknown. The record originates from a study of T-cell memory formation after mild COVID-19. Study-level background: The two donors had largely donor-specific TCR clusters. Whole-study findings and limits: Clones which contracted sat mainly in CM and EM if CD4+, and in EMRA if CD8+.

One entry per CDR3 protein, called by TCRdb with MiXCR from the 5' RACE reads. The repertoire consists of 210,000 or so distinct CDR3 sequences, with roughly 10% occurring once and the leading ten covering approximately 3%. The sequenced sample consisted of PBMCs or a T cell subset sorted from them (not recorded which). This clonotype originated in a man aged 18 to 35 who had mild COVID-19 (a few samples of this study predate the infection). Cell type and time point are not known.

The CDR3 region is CASSPTSGGYGGEQFF. The CDR3 region has the DNA TGTGCCAGCAGCCCGACTAGCGGGGGGTATGGAGGTGAGCAGTTCTTC. The chain has TRBV7-3 and TRBJ2-1, with 13 bases matching TRBD2. Germline V gene lookup returns CDR1 SGHTA and CDR2 FQGTGA. This CDR3 has 16 amino acids. V shed 5 bases, J shed 9 bases, and the junction held 10 bases outside the gene matches.